A selection of T cell receptor beta chains follows, all from one sample in a study of Graves' ophthalmopathy and Graves' hyperthyroidism. Each CDR3 protein is one row after TCRdb ran MiXCR on the multiplex PCR reads. This sample carries over 150,000 distinct CDR3 sequences, 37% of them seen once, and the ten largest clones take 4.5% to 6%. The sequencing sample was made of peripheral blood. The source is a woman in her forties with Graves' ophthalmopathy. The CDR3 runs from the conserved cysteine through the conserved F or W. D genes are given only for firm matches. Not every row has a clone size; where given, it reads once, few, many or a size class.

D	V	size	J	CDR3	DNA
.	TRBV6-2/TRBV6-3	.	TRBJ1-1	CASSYSLWSTEAFF	TGTGCCAGCAGTTACTCGTTGTGGAGCACTGAAGCTTTCTTT
TRBD1	TRBV15	many	TRBJ2-2	CATSRDFDRATGELFF	TGTGCCACCAGCAGAGATTTCGACAGGGCCACCGGGGAGCTGTTTTTT
.	TRBV30	many	TRBJ2-5	CAWDRYQETQYF	TGTGCCTGGGACAGGTACCAAGAGACCCAGTACTTC
TRBD2	TRBV6-5	many	TRBJ2-7	CASSFWGASGSGEQYF	TGTGCCAGCAGTTTCTGGGGGGCTAGCGGGAGCGGAGAGCAGTACTTC
TRBD1	TRBV12-3/TRBV12-4	many	TRBJ1-1	CASSLDRVSTEAFF	TGTGCCAGCAGTTTGGACAGGGTAAGCACTGAAGCTTTCTTT
.	TRBV19	many	TRBJ2-7	CASSISGYSGIRYEQYF	TGTGCCAGTAGTATCTCCGGTTATAGCGGAATCCGCTACGAGCAGTACTTC
TRBD1	TRBV5-1	many	TRBJ1-1	CASSLGTGGVAFF	TGCGCCAGCAGCTTGGGGACAGGGGGAGTAGCTTTCTTT
.	TRBV29-1	.	TRBJ1-1	CSVLGGLEAFF	TGCAGCGTTCTCGGGGGGCTAGAAGCTTTCTTT
.	TRBV18	many	TRBJ1-6	CASSPTRVSYNSPLHF	TGTGCCAGCTCACCAACGCGAGTCAGTTATAATTCACCCCTCCACTTT
.	TRBV6-5	.	TRBJ2-7	CASSHRWSYEQYF	TGTGCCAGCAGTCACCGGTGGTCCTACGAGCAGTACTTC
.	TRBV4-2	many	TRBJ1-6	CASSQDPGVGSPLHF	TGTGCCAGCAGCCAAGATCCGGGTGTAGGTTCACCCCTCCACTTT
TRBD2	TRBV5-1	many	TRBJ2-7	CASSREGPNEQYF	TGCGCCAGCTCCCGGGAGGGCCCCAACGAGCAGTACTTC
TRBD1	TRBV12-3/TRBV12-4	.	TRBJ2-5	CASSKAGQGETQYF	TGTGCCAGCAGTAAGGCAGGACAGGGAGAGACCCAGTACTTC
.	TRBV30	.	TRBJ1-5	CAWNQGANQPQHF	TGTGCCTGGAATCAGGGAGCAAATCAGCCCCAGCATTTT
.	TRBV12-3/TRBV12-4	.	TRBJ2-7	CASSLFRGRNEQYF	TGTGCCAGCAGTTTATTTAGGGGAAGGAACGAGCAGTACTTC
.	TRBV28	.	TRBJ1-5	CASSSLGGSDQPQHF	TGTGCCAGCAGTTCCTTAGGCGGATCGGATCAGCCCCAGCATTTT
.	TRBV2	many	TRBJ1-2	CASRRGGASGYTF	TGTGCCAGCAGGAGGGGGGGGGCGAGCGGCTACACCTTC
.	TRBV12-3/TRBV12-4	many	TRBJ1-2	CASSLAMARRDRGYTF	TGTGCCAGCAGTTTAGCTATGGCCCGGCGGGATCGGGGCTACACCTTC
.	TRBV6-5	.	TRBJ2-2	CASSYSLAGELFF	TGTGCCAGCAGTTACTCTTTGGCCGGGGAGCTGTTTTTT
.	TRBV7-2	.	TRBJ1-2	CASSFPGRYGYTF	TGTGCCAGCAGTTTCCCGGGCCGCTATGGCTACACCTTC
.	TRBV19	many	TRBJ2-2	CASNAGMNTGELFF	TGTGCCAGTAATGCGGGGATGAACACCGGGGAGCTGTTTTTT
TRBD1	TRBV2	many	TRBJ2-7	CASSFTGASYEQYF	TGTGCCAGCAGTTTCACAGGGGCCTCCTACGAGCAGTACTTC
.	TRBV6-7	many	TRBJ2-5	CAITTVHQETQYF	TGTGCAATAACGACAGTCCACCAAGAGACCCAGTACTTC
TRBD1	TRBV29-1	many	TRBJ2-5	CSVDFGQGVETQYF	TGCAGCGTTGATTTCGGTCAGGGGGTAGAGACCCAGTACTTC
TRBD2	TRBV28	few	TRBJ2-5	CASSLVSGGQETQYF	TGTGCCAGCAGTTTGGTTAGCGGGGGGCAAGAGACCCAGTACTTC
TRBD2	TRBV6-4	.	TRBJ2-7	CASSGRLAGAINEQYF	TGTGCCAGCAGTGGCAGACTAGCGGGAGCCATAAACGAGCAGTACTTC
.	TRBV12-3/TRBV12-4	.	TRBJ1-2	CASSDQGNYGYTF	TGTGCCAGCAGTGACCAGGGGAACTATGGCTACACCTTC
.	TRBV6-2/TRBV6-3	many	TRBJ1-1	CASSYGGREAFF	TGTGCCAGCAGTTACGGGGGTCGCGAAGCTTTCTTT
.	TRBV4-1	many	TRBJ1-1	CASSQMTSGATTLNTEAFF	TGCGCCAGCAGCCAAATGACTTCAGGGGCCACGACCCTGAACACTGAAGCTTTCTTT
TRBD1	TRBV6-1	many	TRBJ2-5	CASSGQGRETQYF	TGTGCCAGCAGTGGACAGGGGAGAGAGACCCAGTACTTC
.	TRBV7-2	many	TRBJ1-2	CASSLAPGGNYGYTF	TGTGCCAGCAGCTTAGCCCCGGGAGGAAACTATGGCTACACCTTC
.	TRBV6-2/TRBV6-3	.	TRBJ1-1	CASSSALGGGTEAFF	TGTGCCAGCAGTTCCGCTCTTGGGGGCGGCACTGAAGCTTTCTTT
.	TRBV29-1	.	TRBJ2-7	CSVGSEEPYEQYF	TGCAGCGTTGGGTCGGAGGAACCCTACGAGCAGTACTTC
.	TRBV6-1	many	TRBJ1-5	CASSETRGALLGQPQHF	TGTGCCAGCAGTGAAACCAGGGGCGCGCTGCTAGGTCAGCCCCAGCATTTT
.	TRBV24-1	many	TRBJ1-2	CATHTPGEGYTF	TGTGCCACCCACACGCCGGGAGAGGGCTACACCTTC
TRBD1	TRBV28	.	TRBJ1-1	CASSLDRGFAAFF	TGTGCCAGCAGTTTGGACAGGGGTTTTGCAGCTTTCTTT
.	TRBV6-1	few	TRBJ2-7	CASRDYSYEQYF	TGTGCCAGCAGAGACTACTCCTACGAGCAGTACTTC
TRBD1	TRBV6-5	many	TRBJ2-6	CASSNRGLGANVLTF	TGTGCCAGCAGTAACAGGGGGCTCGGGGCCAACGTCCTGACTTTC
TRBD1	TRBV28	many	TRBJ1-6	CASRLDRGWNSPLHF	TGTGCCAGCAGACTTGACAGGGGTTGGAATTCACCCCTCCACTTT
.	TRBV12-3/TRBV12-4	many	TRBJ2-2	CASTTGTNTGELFF	TGTGCCAGTACTACAGGGACGAACACCGGGGAGCTGTTTTTT
TRBD2	TRBV12-3/TRBV12-4	.	TRBJ2-7	CASSSLRVGGEQYF	TGTGCCAGCAGTTCCCTCAGGGTCGGGGGGGAGCAGTACTTC